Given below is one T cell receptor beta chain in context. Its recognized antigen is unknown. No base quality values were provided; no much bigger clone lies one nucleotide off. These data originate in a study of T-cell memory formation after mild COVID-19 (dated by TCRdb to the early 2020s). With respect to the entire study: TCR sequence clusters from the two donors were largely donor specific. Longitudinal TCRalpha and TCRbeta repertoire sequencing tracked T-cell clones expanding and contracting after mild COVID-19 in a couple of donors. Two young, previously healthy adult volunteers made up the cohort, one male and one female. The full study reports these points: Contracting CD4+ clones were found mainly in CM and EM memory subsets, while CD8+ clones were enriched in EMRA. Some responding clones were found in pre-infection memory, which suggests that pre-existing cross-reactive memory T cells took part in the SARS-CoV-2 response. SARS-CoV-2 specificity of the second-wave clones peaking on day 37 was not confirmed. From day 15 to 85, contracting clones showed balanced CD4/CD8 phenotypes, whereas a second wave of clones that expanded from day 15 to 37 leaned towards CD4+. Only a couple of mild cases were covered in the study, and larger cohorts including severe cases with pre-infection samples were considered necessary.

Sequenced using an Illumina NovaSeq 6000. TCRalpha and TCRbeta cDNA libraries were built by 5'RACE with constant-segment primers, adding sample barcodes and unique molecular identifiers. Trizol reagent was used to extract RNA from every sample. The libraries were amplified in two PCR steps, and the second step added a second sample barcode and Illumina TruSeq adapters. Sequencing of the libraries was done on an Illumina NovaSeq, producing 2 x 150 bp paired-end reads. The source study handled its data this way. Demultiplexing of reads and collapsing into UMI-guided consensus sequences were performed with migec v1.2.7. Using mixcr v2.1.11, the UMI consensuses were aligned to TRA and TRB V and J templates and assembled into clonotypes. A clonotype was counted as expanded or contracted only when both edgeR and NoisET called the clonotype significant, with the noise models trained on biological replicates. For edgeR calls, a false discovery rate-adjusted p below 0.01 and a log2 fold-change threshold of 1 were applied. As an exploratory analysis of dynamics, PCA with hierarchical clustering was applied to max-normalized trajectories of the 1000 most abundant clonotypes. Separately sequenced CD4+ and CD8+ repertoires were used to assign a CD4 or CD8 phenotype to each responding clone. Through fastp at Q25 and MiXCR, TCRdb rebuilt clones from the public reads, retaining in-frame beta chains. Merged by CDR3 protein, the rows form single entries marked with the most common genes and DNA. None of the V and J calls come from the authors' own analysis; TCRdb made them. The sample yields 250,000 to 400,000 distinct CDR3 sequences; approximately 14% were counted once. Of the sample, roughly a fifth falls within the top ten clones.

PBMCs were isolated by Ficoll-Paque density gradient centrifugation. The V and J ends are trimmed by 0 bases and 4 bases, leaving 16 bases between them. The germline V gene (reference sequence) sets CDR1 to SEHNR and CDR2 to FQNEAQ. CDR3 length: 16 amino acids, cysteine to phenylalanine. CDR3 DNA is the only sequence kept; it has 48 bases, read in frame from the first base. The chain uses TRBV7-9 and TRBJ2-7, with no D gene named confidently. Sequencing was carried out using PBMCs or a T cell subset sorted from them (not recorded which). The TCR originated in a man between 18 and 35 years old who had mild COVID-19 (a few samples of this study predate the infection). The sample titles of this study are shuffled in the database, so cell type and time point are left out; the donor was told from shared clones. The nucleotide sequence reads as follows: TGTGCCAGCAGCTTAGCATCGAGTCGTGACGGTTACGAGCAGTACTTC. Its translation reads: CASSLASSRDGYEQYF.